The 11 T cell receptor beta chains in this list originate from one sample, sequenced in a study of T cells in Graves' hyperthyroidism and ophthalmopathy. RNA transcripts provided the source from which TCR beta CDR3 regions were amplified. The TCR CDR3 was amplified in a first-round RT-PCR using the HTBI primer set. Via MiXCR, TCRdb re-called the multiplex PCR reads, giving one row per CDR3 protein. The data show roughly 420,000 distinct CDR3 sequences, around 14% seen once. Material: blood. These receptors originate from a woman aged 18-29 years with Graves' hyperthyroidism.

The chain links TRBV25-1 to TRBJ1-1; D is unresolved. Germline CDR1 is MGHDK and CDR2 is SYGVNS. V was trimmed by 7 bases and J by 1 base, leaving 16 bases between them. The CDR3 extends over 15 amino acids. CDR3 nucleotide sequence: TGTGCCAGCACCAAACGGCCAGGTGAGAACACTGAAGCTTTCTTT. Translating gives CASTKRPGENTEAFF.

This clonotype was seen a handful of times. V and J are TRBV7-6 and TRBJ2-3, with no clear D. Per germline, CDR1 SGHVS and CDR2 FNYEAQ. This CDR3 comprises 17 residues. Trimming took off 5 bases at V and 2 bases at J, with 20 bases between the two ends. The CDR3 protein is CASSPTATVSLTDTQYF. The CDR3 nucleotides are TGTGCCAGCAGCCCCACAGCCACTGTTTCTCTCACAGATACGCAGTATTTT.

This clonotype has a count of ten or more. The chain couples TRBV2 to TRBJ1-6; 12 bases match TRBD1. The CDR3 sequence is 15 residues long. V shed 6 bases and J 5 bases; nucleotides not matched to a gene: 2. CDR1 and CDR2 (germline): SNHLY, FYNNEI. The CDR3 sequence is CASSRDRGHNSPLHF. CDR3 DNA: TGTGCCAGCAGCCGGGACAGGGGGCATAATTCACCCCTCCACTTT.

This clonotype was detected ten times or more. The rearrangement uses TRBV4-3 and TRBJ2-3; TRBD2 agrees at 11 bases. Trimming cost V 6 bases and J 2 bases; bases outside gene matches: 4. The V gene's germline CDR1 is LGHNA and CDR2 YSLEER. The length of the CDR3 is 15 residues. In DNA form, the CDR3 reads TGCGCCAGCAGTTCTAGCGGGGGGCCCACAGATACGCAGTATTTT. Protein: CASSSSGGPTDTQYF.

This clonotype was counted at least ten times. The rearrangement links TRBV20-1 to TRBJ2-2, with 9 bases matching TRBD1. The length of the CDR3 is 15 residues. With V trimmed by 4 bases and J by 4 bases, 7 bases remained unmatched. The germline gives CDR1 DFQATT, CDR2 SNEGSKA (reference sequence). The CDR3 coding sequence is TGCAGTGCTACTCGGACAGGGGCGGGCACCGGGGAGCTGTTTTTT. Translating gives CSATRTGAGTGELFF.

This sequence joins TRBV20-1 and TRBJ2-3; TRBD2 agrees at 10 bases. Germline V gives CDR1 DFQATT, CDR2 SNEGSKA (reference sequence). The CDR3 contains 16 residues. Trimming took 3 bases from V and 1 from J; bases not matched to a gene: 7. The CDR3 DNA reads TGCAGTGCTAGCTTCGGACTAGCGGAGCGCACAGATACGCAGTATTTT. Protein sequence: CSASFGLAERTDTQYF.

This clonotype was observed at least ten times. The chain uses TRBV5-1 and TRBJ2-6; no definite D call. Germline CDR1 SGHRS, CDR2 YFSETQ. The CDR3 contains 14 residues. Trimming left V 8 bases short and J 2 bases short, with 11 bases between. The CDR3 region is CASSISAGANVLTF. CDR3 sequence (DNA): TGCGCCAGTTCCATATCAGCTGGGGCCAACGTCCTGACTTTC.

This clonotype was seen many times. The chain is built from TRBV20-1 and TRBJ1-2; 8 bases fit TRBD1. With 1 base clipped from V and 1 base from J, the junction kept 5 bases outside the gene matches. This CDR3 comprises 15 residues. Germline-derived CDR1 and CDR2 are DFQATT and SNEGSKA (reference sequence). The CDR3 protein is CSARVGTGVNYGYTF. The CDR3 DNA is TGCAGTGCTAGAGTCGGGACAGGCGTTAACTATGGCTACACCTTC.

This chain links TRBV4-3 with TRBJ1-3; 8 positions agree with TRBD1. The V gene end was trimmed by 0 bases and the J gene end by 4 bases; junction bases not matched to a gene: 8. CDR1 is LGHNA and CDR2 is YSLEER in the germline V gene. This CDR3 has 17 residues. The DNA of the CDR3 is TGCGCCAGCAGCCAAGAAGGGACAGGAGAATCCGGAAACACCATATATTTT. Its translation is CASSQEGTGESGNTIYF.

This clonotype was seen a handful of times. The V gene is TRBV6-2 or TRBV6-3, the J gene TRBJ1-1; 8 nucleotides align to TRBD1. J gave up 1 base and V 4 bases, and 5 bases lay outside the gene matches. The germline gives CDR1 MNHEY, CDR2 SVGEGT. The CDR3 consists of 15 residues. CDR3 sequence (DNA): TGTGCCAGCAGTTCGGCCGGGACAGGGAACACTGAAGCTTTCTTT. As protein: CASSSAGTGNTEAFF.

This clonotype was seen a handful of times. The genes are TRBV5-1 and TRBJ1-4; D might be TRBD1 (6 bases). Trimming took off 0 bases at V and 3 bases at J, with 9 bases between the two ends. Germline CDR1 and CDR2: SGHRS and YFSETQ. The CDR3 extends over 15 amino acids. The CDR3 DNA reads TGCGCCAGCAGCTTGGTCGCAGGGGCTAATGAAAAACTGTTTTTT. It yields the protein CASSLVAGANEKLFF.